A single sample is the source of the 19 T cell receptor beta chains below, sequenced in a study of beta chain features in type 1 diabetes. Sequenced material consisted of expressed TCRB transcripts (all of the isolated RNA was reverse transcribed). The table came from immunoSEQ multiplex PCR; TCRdb's copy has only in-frame clones and leaves some out. Of 450,000 to 550,000 clones in the sample, 30% were seen once. Source material: naive CD4+ T cells from blood. These receptors were collected from a man aged 18 to 29 in good health.

The rearrangement joins TRBV20-1 to TRBJ1-4; no firm D call. V was cut by 0 bases and J by 14 bases, with 10 bases left in between. The CDR3 is made up of 11 amino acids. Germline lookup yields CDR1 DFQATT and CDR2 SNEGSKA (reference sequence). The CDR3 nucleotides read TGCAGTGCTAGAGATAGGGAGAATCTGTTTTTT. Its protein is CSARDRENLFF.

The chain has TRBV4-2 and TRBJ2-2; D remains ambiguous. This CDR3 spans 16 amino acids. The V end was cut by 3 bases, the J end by 3 bases, with 14 bases between. Looked up from germline, CDR1 is LGHNA and CDR2 is YNFKEQ. CDR3 bases: TGTGCCAGCAGCCACTCGGTAGCCCCGGACACCGGGGAGCTGTTTTTT. Translation gives CASSHSVAPDTGELFF.

This chain joins TRBV15 and TRBJ2-1, with 8 positions matching TRBD1. Germline values: CDR1 LNHNV, CDR2 YYDKDF (reference sequence). Germline trimming cut 0 bases from V and 3 bases from J; bases unmatched to any gene: 4. The CDR3 totals 16 residues. CDR3 residues: CATSRDGTGRYNEQFF. The DNA for the CDR3 is TGTGCCACCAGCAGAGATGGGACAGGACGCTACAATGAGCAGTTCTTC.

This clone was seen only a few times. The DNA for the CDR3 is TGTGCCAGCAGCGGCTACATGGCAGATACGCAGTATTTT. Translation gives CASSGYMADTQYF. This chain connects TRBV28 to TRBJ2-3; no clear D gene. Germline V lookup: CDR1 MDHEN, CDR2 SYDVKM. V was clipped by 6 bases and J by 4 bases, with 11 bases between them. The CDR3 covers 13 residues.

V is TRBV29-1 and J is TRBJ1-4, with D possibly TRBD1 on 6 matching bases. This CDR3 contains 15 residues. The germline gives CDR1 SQVTM, CDR2 ANQGSEA. The V and J ends lost 4 bases and 0 bases respectively, with 12 bases between them. The CDR3 nucleotides read TGCAGCGTTGTGCGGGGGCCTCCAACTAATGAAAAACTGTTTTTT. Translated: CSVVRGPPTNEKLFF. Together with reference TRBV29-1 and TRBJ1-4, the CDR3 gives the full variable domain: SAVISQKPSRDICQRGTSLTIQCQVDSQVTMMFWYRQQPGQSLTLIATANQGSEATYESGFVIDKFPISRPNLTFSTLTVSNMSPEDSSIYLCSVVRGPPTNEKLFFGSGTQLSVL.

The chain employs TRBV29-1 and TRBJ2-6; a possible D gene is TRBD1 (6 bases). This CDR3 is 16 amino acids long. The V end was cut by 0 bases, the J end by 0 bases, with 9 bases between. CDR1 SQVTM and CDR2 ANQGSEA come from the germline V gene. The CDR3 sequence is CSVEDRGLSGANVLTF. DNA for the CDR3: TGCAGCGTTGAAGACAGGGGCCTCTCTGGGGCCAACGTCCTGACTTTC.

The chain joins TRBV28 to TRBJ1-2; TRBD1 might be the D (6 bases). The germline gives CDR1 MDHEN, CDR2 SYDVKM. Trimming removed 7 bases from V and 0 bases from J, with 9 bases in between. The CDR3 extends over 13 amino acids. The DNA of the CDR3 is TGTGCCAGCATTGGGGGCCCTAACTATGGCTACACCTTC. Encoded protein: CASIGGPNYGYTF.

The chain is built from TRBV30 and TRBJ2-4, with D tentatively TRBD2 (6 bases). There are 14 residues in the CDR3. CDR1 and CDR2 from the germline V gene are GTSNPN and SVGIG (reference sequence). The V gene lost 3 bases and the J gene lost 2 bases, with 11 bases spanning the gap. CDR3 sequence: CAWRWRGSKNIQYF. The CDR3 DNA sequence: TGTGCCTGGAGATGGAGGGGATCCAAAAACATTCAGTACTTC. The whole variable domain, filled in from reference TRBV30 and TRBJ2-4, reads SQTIHQWPATLVQPVGSPLSLECTVEGTSNPNLYWYRQAAGRGLQLLFYSVGIGQISSEVPQNLSASRPQDRQFILSSKKLLLSDSGFYLCAWRWRGSKNIQYFGAGTRLSVL.

The V call is TRBV29-1, the J call TRBJ2-1; D is perhaps TRBD1 or TRBD2 (5 bases each). The CDR3 is made up of 13 amino acids. Trimming left V 5 bases short and J 3 bases short, with 11 bases between. Germline V gene lookup returns CDR1 SQVTM and CDR2 ANQGSEA. Here the CDR3 reads CSVSAGSYNEQFF. Here the CDR3 DNA reads TGCAGCGTTAGTGCAGGGAGCTACAATGAGCAGTTCTTC.

The sample holds a few counts of this clone. V is TRBV19 and J is TRBJ2-5, with a weak D call TRBD1 (5 bases). This CDR3 spans 14 amino acids. V shed 5 bases and J shed 0 bases, with 10 bases lying between them. The germline V gene has CDR1 LNHDA and CDR2 SQIVND (reference sequence). The CDR3 bases are TGTGCCAGTAGTGTGACAGCGTACCAAGAGACCCAGTACTTC. This sequence encodes CASSVTAYQETQYF.

V and J are TRBV2 and TRBJ2-3; 8 bases fit TRBD2. J gave up 6 bases and V 6 bases, and 8 bases lay outside the gene matches. The CDR3 covers 14 residues. From germline, CDR1 is SNHLY and CDR2 FYNNEI. The CDR3 DNA sequence: TGTGCCAGCAGATTCAGCGGGAGCGGTGATACGCAGTATTTT. Translating gives CASRFSGSGDTQYF.

As to this clone: This sample also contains other DNA sequences that code for the same CDR3. The chain uses TRBV11-1 and TRBJ1-2; no firm D call. V gave up 4 bases and J gave up 4 bases, with 7 bases separating them. The CDR3 runs 12 residues. Germline CDR1 reads SGHAT; CDR2 reads FQDESV (reference sequence). Written as DNA, the CDR3 is TGTGCCAGCAGCTGGGGAGGCTATGGCTACACCTTC. Residues: CASSWGGYGYTF.

This chain uses TRBV9 with TRBJ2-7; 10 nucleotides match TRBD1. Germline V gives CDR1 SGDLS, CDR2 YYNGEE. Trimming cost V 3 bases and J 5 bases; bases outside gene matches: 8. The CDR3 is 15 amino acids. This chain's CDR3 is CASSAAGQGGHEQYF. DNA for the CDR3: TGTGCCAGCAGCGCCGCCGGACAGGGGGGGCACGAGCAGTACTTC.

This clone has only a few counts. The J gene is TRBJ2-7, the V gene TRBV30; D is undetermined. This CDR3 is built from 13 residues. V lost 2 bases to trimming and J lost 3 bases, with 11 bases between them. Germline V gene lookup returns CDR1 GTSNPN and CDR2 SVGIG (reference sequence). The CDR3 here is CAWSPDTNYEQYF. As DNA, the CDR3 is TGTGCCTGGAGTCCTGACACAAACTACGAGCAGTACTTC.

The chain is built from TRBV6-6 and TRBJ2-4, with TRBD1 matching over 10 bases. Trimming took 5 bases from V and 10 from J; bases not matched to a gene: 8. The CDR3 loop spans 14 amino acids. The germline V gene has CDR1 MNHNY and CDR2 SVGAGI (reference sequence). The CDR3 protein is CASSAGTGDWIQYF. The CDR3, as DNA: TGTGCCAGCAGTGCAGGGACAGGGGATTGGATTCAGTACTTC.

Concerning this clone itself: This same CDR3 is encoded by further DNA sequences in the sample. This chain connects TRBV10-3 to TRBJ1-1; no reliable D call. Germline assignment: CDR1 ENHRY and CDR2 SYGVKD. The CDR3 totals 11 residues. V lost 2 bases and J lost 4, with 2 bases in between. The CDR3 reads CAISEGTEAFF. The CDR3 bases are TGTGCCATCAGTGAGGGCACTGAAGCTTTCTTT.

The V gene is TRBV25-1, the J gene TRBJ1-5, with D unresolved. The CDR3 runs 15 residues. Trimming pared 4 bases from V and 1 base from J, leaving 11 bases between. Germline CDR1 MGHDK, CDR2 SYGVNS. The CDR3, as DNA: TGTGCCAGCAGTGGCACAGCGTGGAGCAATCAGCCCCAGCATTTT. This sequence encodes CASSGTAWSNQPQHF. The full variable domain, completed using reference TRBV25-1 and TRBJ1-5, is EADIYQTPRYLVIGTGKKITLECSQTMGHDKMYWYQQDPGMELHLIHYSYGVNSTEKGDLSSESTVSRIRTEHFPLTLESARPSHTSQYLCASSGTAWSNQPQHFGDGTRLSIL.

This clone was picked up a small number of times. The chain has TRBV10-3 and TRBJ2-3; D remains unclear. V shed 10 bases and J shed 2 bases, with 16 bases lying between them. This CDR3 spans 14 amino acids. CDR1 and CDR2 (germline): ENHRY, SYGVKD. DNA of the CDR3: TGTGCCACCCTCTACCGGACCGACACAGATACGCAGTATTTT. This codes for CATLYRTDTDTQYF.

V gene TRBV19 combines with J gene TRBJ1-2; D is undetermined. The CDR3 runs 12 residues. Between the trimmed V and J ends, which lost 5 bases and 4 bases, there was a span of 8 bases. Per germline, CDR1 LNHDA and CDR2 SQIVND (reference sequence). Here the CDR3 reads CASSAGGYGYTF. CDR3 sequence (DNA): TGTGCCAGTAGTGCAGGAGGCTATGGCTACACCTTC.